This T cell receptor (beta chain) appears in the sequencing data of a study of cytomegalovirus exposure and HLA in healthy donors. The study, taken as a whole, reports: Usually a TCR sequence was rare, but some public TCRs were found in many donors. With DRB1 most and HLA-C fewest, TCR association rates differed between HLA loci in a later analysis.

This clone has only one observation. Its antigen is unknown. Vbeta (60) and Jbeta (13) primers were used in the PCR. TCRdb's table, derived via immunoSEQ multiplex PCR, lists solely in-frame clones and lacks some. This table holds more than 140,000 clones, approximately 80% found once. Sequences were obtained from PBMCs. This receptor was obtained from a young man in good health and CMV-seropositive.

The CDR3 protein is CASSYSGQGAGYTF. DNA for the CDR3: TGTGCCAGCAGTTACTCGGGACAGGGGGCGGGCTACACCTTC. The chain recombines TRBV6-5 with TRBJ1-2; 12 nucleotides match TRBD1. The CDR3 is made up of 14 amino acids. V gave up 0 bases and J gave up 8 bases; unmatched junction bases: 1. Germline loops: CDR1 MNHEY, CDR2 SVGAGI.